This TCR beta chain was identified during a study of blood T cell repertoires in COVID-19. Background on the study: Some COVID-19 samples were acute and others convalescent; all came from the United States, Italy and Spain.

CDR1 is SGHTA, CDR2 FQGNSA, per germline. V shed 3 bases and J 7 bases; nucleotides not matched to a gene: 4. This CDR3 is built from 14 residues. How the authors handled the data: Amplification from reference gene primers served as the basis for estimated nucleated cell counts. Assay used: immunoSEQ multiplex PCR; TCRdb lists only in-frame clones, some missing. V and J calls and clone size are those listed in that table; D and trimming were worked out from the DNA. Here the sample spans around 180,000 clones, more than 75% being singletons. Living in roughly 25 US areas, the participants were between roughly 18 and 90 years of age. Cohorts were assigned according to the clinical history that participants reported. This clone turned up a few times.

This clonotype was obtained from a woman aged 45 to 65 with acute COVID-19. The sequenced sample consisted of PBMCs or T cells enriched from blood (not recorded which). This chain links TRBV7-2 with TRBJ1-5; 9 nucleotides line up with TRBD1. Here the CDR3 reads CASSFDRGNQPQHF. CDR3 coding DNA: TGTGCCAGCAGCTTCGACAGGGGGAACCAGCCCCAGCATTTT.